This passage covers 14 T cell receptor beta chains from one sample sequenced in a study of cytomegalovirus exposure and HLA in healthy donors. 13 Jbeta primers and 60 Vbeta primers were used for the PCR. This table comes from immunoSEQ multiplex PCR, and its TCRdb copy is limited to in-frame clones, with some not included. The sample carries fewer than 60,000 clones, approximately 82% recorded once. The specimen was PBMCs. The receptor source for this set is a man aged 50 to 59 in good health and CMV-seronegative.

The chain combines TRBV5-8 with TRBJ1-1; maybe TRBD1 (5 bases). Trimming took 2 bases from V and 3 from J, leaving 11 bases between them. Germline V gene data show CDR1 as SGHTS and CDR2 as YDEGEE. There are 14 residues in the CDR3. The CDR3 loop reads CASSLGRGYTEAFF. DNA for the CDR3: TGTGCCAGCAGCTTAGGACGGGGGTACACTGAAGCTTTCTTT. The whole variable domain, filled in from reference TRBV5-8 and TRBJ1-1, reads EAGVTQSPTHLIKTRGQQATLRCSPISGHTSVYWYQQALGLGLQFLLWYDEGEERNRGNFPPRFSGRQFPNYSSELNVNALELEDSALYLCASSLGRGYTEAFFGQGTRLTVV.

V and J are TRBV27 and TRBJ2-4; 7 nucleotides agree with TRBD1. The CDR3 loop spans 16 amino acids. Per the germline V gene, CDR1 is MNHEY and CDR2 is SMNVEV (reference sequence). With 6 bases clipped from V and 2 bases from J, the junction kept 10 bases outside the gene matches. In DNA, the CDR3 is TGTGCCAGCAGCCCTGACAGGGCGACAACCAAAAACATTCAGTACTTC. Its protein is CASSPDRATTKNIQYF.

The chain recombines TRBV14 with TRBJ2-7; a weak D match, TRBD2 (5 bases). V lost 2 bases to trimming and J lost 1 base, with 9 bases between them. This CDR3 has 14 residues. CDR1 and CDR2 from the germline V gene are SGHDN and FVKESK. The CDR3 bases are TGTGCCAGCAGCCAAATAGAGGGATCCTACGAGCAGTACTTC. As protein: CASSQIEGSYEQYF.

The chain employs TRBV7-3 and TRBJ2-7; D might be TRBD1 (6 bases). This CDR3 contains 13 residues. The germline V and J ends were trimmed by 3 bases and 5 bases, with 11 bases remaining between them. Germline V gene lookup returns CDR1 SGHTA and CDR2 FQGTGA. CDR3 DNA: TGTGCCAGCAGCTTCGGCAGGGGAGACGAGCAGTACTTC. Amino acid sequence: CASSFGRGDEQYF.

CDR3 sequence: CASSFMGGPDTQYF. CDR3 coding DNA: TGTGCCAGCAGTTTCATGGGGGGGCCAGATACGCAGTATTTT. V gene TRBV28 combines with J gene TRBJ2-3; possibly TRBD2 for D (7 bases). Germline V gene lookup returns CDR1 MDHEN and CDR2 SYDVKM. This CDR3 region has 14 residues. V gave up 3 bases and J gave up 4 bases, with 11 bases separating them.

A few counts support this clone. CDR3 amino acids: CASSGVAGGLDTQYF. The CDR3 DNA reads TGTGCCAGCAGTGGGGTAGCGGGGGGGTTGGATACGCAGTATTTT. The chain couples TRBV6-1 to TRBJ2-3; TRBD2 aligns across 11 bases. V trimming: 4 bases; J trimming: 6 bases; junction bases outside the gene matches: 6. Per the germline V gene, CDR1 is MNHNS and CDR2 is SASEGT. This CDR3 has 15 residues.

The chain has TRBV27 and TRBJ2-2, with 10 bases that match TRBD2. CDR3 size: 18 residues. Germline V gene sequence: CDR1 MNHEY, CDR2 SMNVEV (reference sequence). With 6 bases clipped from V and 4 bases from J, the junction kept 14 bases outside the gene matches. CDR3 region: CASRMGLANRWATGELFF. For the CDR3, the DNA is TGTGCCAGCAGAATGGGACTAGCGAATCGGTGGGCCACCGGGGAGCTGTTTTTT.

The J gene is TRBJ2-1, the V gene TRBV7-3, with a weak D call TRBD1 (6 bases). Trimming pared 5 bases from V and 1 base from J, leaving 15 bases between. This CDR3 has 16 residues. The germline gives CDR1 SGHTA, CDR2 FQGTGA. This chain's CDR3 is CASSPGHLVSYNEQFF. The CDR3 DNA sequence: TGTGCCAGCAGCCCGGGACACCTAGTTTCCTACAATGAGCAGTTCTTC.

The chain uses TRBV11-2 and TRBJ2-3; TRBD2 aligns across 10 bases. From germline, CDR1 is SGHAT and CDR2 FQNNGV. V trimming: 4 bases; J trimming: 1 base; junction bases outside the gene matches: 8. CDR3 length: 17 amino acids. DNA for the CDR3: TGTGCCAGCAGCTGGGGGGAGCGGGGGGGACGCACAGATACGCAGTATTTT. It specifies CASSWGERGGRTDTQYF.

This clone has more than one count but fewer than ten. The chain is built from TRBV29-1 and TRBJ2-1, with D perhaps matching TRBD2 (5 bases). The germline V gene has CDR1 SQVTM and CDR2 ANQGSEA. This CDR3 contains 15 residues. Deletions cut 6 bases from V and 4 bases from J, with 19 bases between. CDR3 in DNA: TGCAGCGTGCGCGGACTGGGAACGGGGTACAATGAGCAGTTCTTC. This codes for CSVRGLGTGYNEQFF.

V usage is TRBV20-1 and J usage is TRBJ1-1; D remains unclear. The germline V and J ends were trimmed by 7 bases and 3 bases, with 9 bases remaining between them. This CDR3 comprises 11 residues. In germline, CDR1 is DFQATT, CDR2 SNEGSKA (reference sequence). The chain's CDR3 is CSGPADTEAFF. In nucleotides, the CDR3 is TGCAGTGGGCCAGCGGACACTGAAGCTTTCTTT.

The genes are TRBV7-8 and TRBJ2-3; a possible D gene is TRBD2 (6 bases). Deletions cut 1 base from V and 0 bases from J, with 14 bases between. Germline values: CDR1 SGHVS, CDR2 FQNEAQ. The CDR3 is made up of 17 amino acids. This chain's CDR3 is CASSLDWFRGSTDTQYF. For the CDR3, the DNA is TGTGCCAGCAGCTTAGATTGGTTCCGGGGGAGCACAGATACGCAGTATTTT.

The genes are TRBV12-5 and TRBJ2-1; maybe TRBD1 (5 bases). Germline values: CDR1 LGHNT, CDR2 FRNRAP. V was clipped by 4 bases and J by 15 bases, with 13 bases between them. CDR3 size: 11 residues. CDR3 sequence reads: CASGSTDKSFF. DNA of the CDR3: TGTGCTAGTGGTTCGACAGACAAATCGTTCTTC.

The gene calls are TRBV28 and TRBJ2-7; tentative D call: TRBD1 (6 bases). V lost 2 bases and J 0 bases, leaving 14 bases between the germline ends. The CDR3 extends over 16 amino acids. Germline-derived CDR1 and CDR2 are MDHEN and SYDVKM. CDR3 DNA sequence: TGTGCCAGCAGTTTAACCCCGACAGGCTACTCCTACGAGCAGTACTTC. Translated, it gives CASSLTPTGYSYEQYF.